The 31 T cell receptor beta chains below all came from one sample that was sequenced in a study of immune evolution from preneoplasia to lung adenocarcinoma. Data came from immunoSEQ multiplex PCR; TCRdb stores just in-frame clones and leaves some out. This sample has under 45,000 clones; over 75% occur once, and the top ten carry approximately 4.8%. Sequencing was carried out using FFPE invasive lung adenocarcinoma tissue. Every receptor here comes from a person in their 60s with lung adenocarcinoma.

This clone was counted between two and nine times. The V gene is TRBV29-1, the J gene TRBJ1-2; D possibly corresponds to TRBD1 (6 bases). CDR3 length: 15 residues. V lost 6 bases, J lost 4 bases, and 21 bases lay in between. Germline-derived CDR1 and CDR2 are SQVTM and ANQGSEA. CDR3 nucleotide sequence: TGCAGCGTCGTTATTCCCCATCGAGGGGGCTATGGCTACACCTTC. It translates to CSVVIPHRGGYGYTF.

This clone was found once. The chain combines TRBV21-1 with TRBJ2-5; the DNA was not used to check the table's D call, TRBD1. TRBV21-1 is assigned pseudogene status. CDR3 length: 20 residues. In DNA, the CDR3 is TGTGCCAGCAGCAAATTTTGGCTTGATTTCAGGGCCCCAGCGCGCGAGACCCAGTACTTC. Translating gives CASSKFWLDFRAPARETQYF.

This chain connects TRBV9 to TRBJ2-7; 9 positions agree with TRBD1. This CDR3 is built from 14 residues. CDR1 is SGDLS, CDR2 YYNGEE, per germline. The junction had 5 bases not matched to a gene; V was cut back by 5 bases and J by 2 bases. For the CDR3, the DNA is TGTGCCAGCAGGGGGAGACAGGGGGCCTACGAGCAGTACTTC. Translating gives CASRGRQGAYEQYF. The variable domain in full, completed from reference TRBV9 and TRBJ2-7, reads DSGVTQTPKHLITATGQRVTLRCSPRSGDLSVYWYQQSLDQGLQFLIQYYNGEERAKGNILERFSAQQFPDLHSELNLSSLELGDSALYFCASRGRQGAYEQYFGPGTRLTVT.

The genes are TRBV5-6 and TRBJ2-1; 8 bases are a match to TRBD2. This CDR3 comprises 16 residues. V lost 3 bases and J lost 7; bases outside the gene matches: 12. Germline V CDR1 and CDR2: SGHDT, YYEEEE. CDR3 sequence (DNA): TGTGCCAGCAGCTCGGCAGCGGGAGCCAGCCGGAATGAGCAGTTCTTC. Protein: CASSSAAGASRNEQFF.

The CDR3 DNA is TGTGCCAGCTCCCCTAGATTTGACCCAGACATGACCTACGAGCAGTACTTC. It codes for CASSPRFDPDMTYEQYF. The V call is TRBV11-3, the J call TRBJ2-7; D call uncertain. The CDR3 consists of 17 residues. The V end was cut by 8 bases, the J end by 2 bases, with 25 bases between. CDR1 and CDR2 from the germline V gene are SGHNT and YENEEA.

The chain uses TRBV11-3 and TRBJ2-3; 10 nucleotides line up with TRBD1. This CDR3 is built from 16 residues. Germline V gene lookup returns CDR1 SGHNT and CDR2 YENEEA. Trimming cost V 5 bases and J 3 bases; bases outside gene matches: 8. CDR3 in DNA: TGTGCCAGCAGCCTGCGGGGACAGGGGATGACAGATACGCAGTATTTT. Translation: CASSLRGQGMTDTQYF.

For this clone: The same CDR3 can be traced to other DNA sequences in this sample. The chain is built from TRBV18 and TRBJ2-3, with a tentative D call TRBD2 (6 bases). V dropped 3 bases and J dropped 4 bases, with 8 bases sitting between them. Germline V gene lookup returns CDR1 KGHSH and CDR2 LQKENI. The CDR3 totals 13 residues. DNA for the CDR3: TGTGCCAGCTCACCGCCGGGGGCAGATACGCAGTATTTT. Translating it yields CASSPPGADTQYF.

The V gene is TRBV7-2, the J gene TRBJ1-3; 7 bases fit TRBD1. The CDR3 covers 14 residues. The germline V gene encodes CDR1 SGHTA and CDR2 FQGNSA. The V gene end was trimmed by 3 bases and the J gene end by 6 bases; junction bases not matched to a gene: 5. CDR3 DNA: TGTGCCAGCAGCTTGCGACAGGGCCAAAACACCATATATTTT. This codes for CASSLRQGQNTIYF. Full variable domain (remainder filled in from reference TRBV7-2 and TRBJ1-3): GAGVSQSPSNKVTEKGKDVELRCDPISGHTALYWYRQSLGQGLEFLIYFQGNSAPDKSGLPSDRFSAERTGGSVSTLTIQRTQQEDSAVYLCASSLRQGQNTIYFGEGSWLTVV.

The V and J genes are TRBV5-4 and TRBJ2-3; either TRBD1 or TRBD2 may fit D (5 bases each). CDR1 and CDR2 from the germline V gene are SGHNT and YYREEE (reference sequence). The CDR3 runs 14 residues. V was cut by 2 bases and J by 0 bases, with 7 bases left in between. This CDR3 is CASSLGDSTDTQYF. For the CDR3, the DNA is TGTGCCAGCAGCTTAGGGGACAGCACAGATACGCAGTATTTT.

The chain carries TRBV19 and TRBJ1-3; a possible D gene is TRBD1 (6 bases). Germline CDR1 LNHDA, CDR2 SQIVND (reference sequence). Trimming took off 4 bases at V and 6 bases at J, with 13 bases between the two ends. This CDR3 is 14 amino acids long. CDR3 sequence (DNA): TGTGCCAGTAGTACCTGGGACAATGCAAACACCATATATTTT. Encoded protein: CASSTWDNANTIYF.

This sequence joins TRBV7-2 and TRBJ2-5, with D perhaps matching TRBD1 (5 bases). Germline values: CDR1 SGHTA, CDR2 FQGNSA. CDR3 length: 15 residues. V lost 3 bases and J lost 5, with 16 bases in between. The CDR3 loop reads CASSFQGSGRETQYF. DNA of the CDR3: TGTGCCAGCAGCTTCCAGGGAAGTGGTCGCGAGACCCAGTACTTC.

The rearrangement joins TRBV28 to TRBJ1-1, with unresolved D. CDR1 is MDHEN and CDR2 is SYDVKM in the germline V gene. V lost 2 bases to trimming and J lost 0 bases, with 7 bases between them. This CDR3 has 14 amino acids. The CDR3 nucleotides read TGTGCCAGCAGTTTACATGGGGTGAACACTGAAGCTTTCTTT. Translating it yields CASSLHGVNTEAFF.

V gene TRBV6-6 combines with J gene TRBJ2-3, with D tentatively TRBD1 (6 bases). Germline lookup yields CDR1 MNHNY and CDR2 SVGAGI (reference sequence). V gave up 4 bases and J gave up 7 bases, with 18 bases separating them. This CDR3 has 15 amino acids. CDR3 coding DNA: TGTGCCAGCAGTTTTGGGACATTAGCGAAGAATACGCAGTATTTT. Translated: CASSFGTLAKNTQYF.

The chain combines TRBV9 with TRBJ2-3; TRBD2 aligns across 8 bases. Germline V CDR1 and CDR2: SGDLS, YYNGEE. The CDR3 runs 18 residues. V was clipped by 1 base and J by 0 bases; unmatched bases: 10. The CDR3 spells CASSVYPRLAGSTDTQYF. As DNA, the CDR3 is TGTGCCAGCAGCGTATATCCGAGGCTAGCGGGTAGCACAGATACGCAGTATTTT.

This sequence joins TRBV30 and TRBJ2-1, with TRBD1 as a possible D gene (6 bases). Germline CDR1 GTSNPN, CDR2 SVGIG (reference sequence). The CDR3 loop spans 14 amino acids. Trimming cost V 2 bases and J 6 bases, with 14 bases left between them. The CDR3 loop reads CAWSYGGGSNEQFF. The CDR3 DNA reads TGTGCCTGGAGTTATGGGGGCGGGTCCAATGAGCAGTTCTTC.

As regards this clone: The same CDR3 can be traced to other DNA sequences in this sample. The chain uses TRBV9 and TRBJ1-1; no clear D. Trimming shortened V by 3 bases and J by 1 base, and 4 bases separated the two germline ends. This CDR3 contains 12 residues. CDR1 is SGDLS and CDR2 is YYNGEE in the germline V gene. CDR3 residues: CASSGSNTEAFF. The CDR3, as DNA: TGTGCCAGCAGCGGTTCGAACACTGAAGCTTTCTTT.

This clone appeared once. The chain couples TRBV6-5 to TRBJ2-2, with 12 bases matching TRBD2. After removal of 6 bases from V and 5 bases from J, the junction contained 1 base not matched to a gene. CDR3 length equals 14 residues. Germline V gene lookup returns CDR1 MNHEY and CDR2 SVGAGI. The CDR3 DNA is TGTGCCAGCAGGACTAGCGGGAGTACCGGGGAGCTGTTTTTT. The encoded protein is CASRTSGSTGELFF.

The rearrangement links TRBV9 to TRBJ2-3; possibly TRBD1 or TRBD2 for D (6 bases each). Per germline, CDR1 SGDLS and CDR2 YYNGEE. The V and J ends lost 0 bases and 6 bases respectively, with 11 bases between them. The CDR3 has 14 residues. The chain's CDR3 is CASSVGRGSDTQYF. The CDR3 DNA sequence: TGTGCCAGCAGCGTAGGGAGGGGGAGCGATACGCAGTATTTT.

The chain uses TRBV30 and TRBJ1-3; D is possibly TRBD1 (6 bases). Germline V gene sequence: CDR1 GTSNPN, CDR2 SVGIG (reference sequence). The germline V and J ends were trimmed by 0 bases and 8 bases, with 8 bases remaining between them. This CDR3 is 12 amino acids long. CDR3 nucleotide sequence: TGTGCCTGGAGTGTACAGGGATACACCATATATTTT. Translated: CAWSVQGYTIYF.

CDR3 loop: CASTTSVGGHLYEQYF. Here the CDR3 DNA reads TGTGCCAGCACTACCTCAGTGGGGGGGCATCTATACGAGCAGTACTTC. The V gene is TRBV6-6, the J gene TRBJ2-7, with D possibly matching TRBD2 (7 bases). Trimming pared 7 bases from V and 4 bases from J, leaving 23 bases between. Germline V gene data show CDR1 as MNHNY and CDR2 as SVGAGI (reference sequence). This CDR3 is 16 amino acids long.

V and J are TRBV19 and TRBJ2-2, with D tentatively TRBD2 (5 bases). V lost 5 bases, J lost 5 bases, and 9 bases lay in between. Germline lookup yields CDR1 LNHDA and CDR2 SQIVND (reference sequence). The length of the CDR3 is 13 residues. CDR3 region: CASSSLATGELFF. The CDR3 coding sequence is TGTGCCAGTAGTTCATTAGCGACCGGGGAGCTGTTTTTT.

The chain is built from TRBV6-5 and TRBJ1-2; D uncertain. The CDR3 sequence is 11 residues long. Trimming pared 11 bases from V and 6 bases from J, leaving 13 bases between. Germline V gives CDR1 MNHEY, CDR2 SVGAGI. The CDR3 region is CAALTVHGYTF. The CDR3 bases are TGTGCCGCTCTGACGGTTCATGGCTACACCTTC.

This clone has only one observation. This chain connects TRBV27 to TRBJ1-5; D unresolved. CDR3 length: 13 amino acids. V was trimmed by 0 bases and J by 5 bases, leaving 5 bases between them. Germline V gene data show CDR1 as MNHEY and CDR2 as SMNVEV (reference sequence). The CDR3 loop is CASSLSAYQPQHF. The DNA for the CDR3 is TGTGCCAGCAGTTTATCGGCCTATCAGCCCCAGCATTTT.

There are a few counts of this clone. The chain employs TRBV4-2 and TRBJ2-7, with D perhaps matching TRBD1 (5 bases). Germline assignment: CDR1 LGHNA and CDR2 YNFKEQ. The CDR3 has 15 residues. The germline V and J ends were trimmed by 4 bases and 0 bases, with 13 bases remaining between them. Here the CDR3 reads CASSPAWGPSYEQYF. The CDR3 nucleotides are TGTGCCAGCAGCCCAGCTTGGGGCCCCTCCTACGAGCAGTACTTC.

The J gene is TRBJ2-2, the V gene TRBV7-6, with no clear D. The V gene's germline CDR1 is SGHVS and CDR2 FNYEAQ. The CDR3 covers 15 residues. V was trimmed by 4 bases and J by 6 bases, leaving 15 bases between them. The DNA of the CDR3 is TGTGCCAGCAGCTCCGATGTAGGAACGCCCGGGGAGCTGTTTTTT. Translation gives CASSSDVGTPGELFF.

J is TRBJ2-2 and V is TRBV5-1; 7 nucleotides line up with TRBD2. Germline CDR1 SGHRS, CDR2 YFSETQ. The CDR3 is made up of 15 amino acids. The junction had 10 bases not matched to a gene; V was cut back by 7 bases and J by 4 bases. The CDR3 is CASSSTGGVTGELFF. The CDR3 coding sequence is TGCGCCAGCTCCTCCACGGGAGGTGTCACCGGGGAGCTGTTTTTT.

The CDR3 loop reads CASSSSGRLGEQFF. In nucleotides, the CDR3 is TGTGCCAGCAGCTCTAGCGGGAGGTTAGGTGAGCAGTTCTTC. The rearrangement uses TRBV28 and TRBJ2-1, with 11 nucleotides matching TRBD2. The germline V gene encodes CDR1 MDHEN and CDR2 SYDVKM. The CDR3 extends over 14 amino acids. J gave up 9 bases and V 6 bases, and 7 bases lay outside the gene matches. Full variable domain (remainder filled in from reference TRBV28 and TRBJ2-1): DVKVTQSSRYLVKRTGEKVFLECVQDMDHENMFWYRQDPGLGLRLIYFSYDVKMKEKGDIPEGYSVSREKKERFSLILESASTNQTSMYLCASSSSGRLGEQFFGPGTRLTVL.

This clone was observed once. The chain is built from TRBV5-5 and TRBJ1-4, with D possibly TRBD1 on 5 matching bases. Germline lookup yields CDR1 SGHKS and CDR2 YYEKEE (reference sequence). With 4 bases removed from V and 8 bases from J, the gap between germline ends came to 15 bases. This CDR3 is 14 amino acids long. The CDR3 reads CASSLRTIAEKLFF. DNA of the CDR3: TGTGCCAGCAGCCTCCGGACAATTGCGGAAAAACTGTTTTTT.

For the CDR3, the DNA is TGTGCCAGCAGCTTAGCGACTAGCGGGAGTTACGAGCAGTACTTC. Translation: CASSLATSGSYEQYF. The chain combines TRBV7-8 with TRBJ2-7; 12 bases are a match to TRBD2. Per the germline V gene, CDR1 is SGHVS and CDR2 is FQNEAQ. V was clipped by 0 bases and J by 4 bases; unmatched bases: 1. The CDR3 spans 15 residues. Together with reference TRBV7-8 and TRBJ2-7, the CDR3 gives the full variable domain: GAGVSQSPRYKVAKRGQDVALRCDPISGHVSLFWYQQALGQGPEFLTYFQNEAQLDKSGLPSDRFFAERPEGSVSTLKIQRTQQEDSAVYLCASSLATSGSYEQYFGPGTRLTVT.

CDR3 bases: TGTGCCAGCGCACTGAAAGTGGGAGGGGCCGGGGAGCTGTTTTTT. Amino acid sequence: CASALKVGGAGELFF. The rearrangement links TRBV2 to TRBJ2-2; TRBD2 agrees at 7 bases. V gave up 8 bases and J gave up 6 bases; unmatched junction bases: 12. Germline CDR1 reads SNHLY; CDR2 reads FYNNEI. This CDR3 comprises 15 residues.

The V gene is TRBV20-1, the J gene TRBJ2-7; D assignment may be TRBD1 or TRBD2 (5 bases each). Per the germline V gene, CDR1 is DFQATT and CDR2 is SNEGSKA (reference sequence). The V end was cut by 6 bases, the J end by 4 bases, with 10 bases between. The CDR3 loop spans 11 amino acids. CDR3 residues: CSASGRYEQYF. CDR3 sequence (DNA): TGCAGTGCCTCGGGACGATACGAGCAGTACTTC.